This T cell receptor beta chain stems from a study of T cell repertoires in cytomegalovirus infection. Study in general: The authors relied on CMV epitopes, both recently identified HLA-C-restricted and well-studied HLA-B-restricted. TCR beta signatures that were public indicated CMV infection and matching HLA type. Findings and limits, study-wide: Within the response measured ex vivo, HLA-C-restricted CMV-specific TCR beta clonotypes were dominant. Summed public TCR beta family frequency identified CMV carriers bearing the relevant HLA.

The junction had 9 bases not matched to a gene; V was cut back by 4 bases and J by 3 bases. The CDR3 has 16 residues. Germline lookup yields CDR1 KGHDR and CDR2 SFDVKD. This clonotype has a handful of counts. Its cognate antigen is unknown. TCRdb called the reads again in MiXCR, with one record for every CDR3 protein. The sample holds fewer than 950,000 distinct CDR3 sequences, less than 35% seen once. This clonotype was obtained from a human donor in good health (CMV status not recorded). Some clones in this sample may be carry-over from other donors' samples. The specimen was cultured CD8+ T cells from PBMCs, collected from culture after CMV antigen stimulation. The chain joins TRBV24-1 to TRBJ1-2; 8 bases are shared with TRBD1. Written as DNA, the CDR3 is TGTGCCACCAGTGACGCGAGGACAGGGAAGGACTATGGCTACACCTTC. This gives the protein CATSDARTGKDYGYTF.